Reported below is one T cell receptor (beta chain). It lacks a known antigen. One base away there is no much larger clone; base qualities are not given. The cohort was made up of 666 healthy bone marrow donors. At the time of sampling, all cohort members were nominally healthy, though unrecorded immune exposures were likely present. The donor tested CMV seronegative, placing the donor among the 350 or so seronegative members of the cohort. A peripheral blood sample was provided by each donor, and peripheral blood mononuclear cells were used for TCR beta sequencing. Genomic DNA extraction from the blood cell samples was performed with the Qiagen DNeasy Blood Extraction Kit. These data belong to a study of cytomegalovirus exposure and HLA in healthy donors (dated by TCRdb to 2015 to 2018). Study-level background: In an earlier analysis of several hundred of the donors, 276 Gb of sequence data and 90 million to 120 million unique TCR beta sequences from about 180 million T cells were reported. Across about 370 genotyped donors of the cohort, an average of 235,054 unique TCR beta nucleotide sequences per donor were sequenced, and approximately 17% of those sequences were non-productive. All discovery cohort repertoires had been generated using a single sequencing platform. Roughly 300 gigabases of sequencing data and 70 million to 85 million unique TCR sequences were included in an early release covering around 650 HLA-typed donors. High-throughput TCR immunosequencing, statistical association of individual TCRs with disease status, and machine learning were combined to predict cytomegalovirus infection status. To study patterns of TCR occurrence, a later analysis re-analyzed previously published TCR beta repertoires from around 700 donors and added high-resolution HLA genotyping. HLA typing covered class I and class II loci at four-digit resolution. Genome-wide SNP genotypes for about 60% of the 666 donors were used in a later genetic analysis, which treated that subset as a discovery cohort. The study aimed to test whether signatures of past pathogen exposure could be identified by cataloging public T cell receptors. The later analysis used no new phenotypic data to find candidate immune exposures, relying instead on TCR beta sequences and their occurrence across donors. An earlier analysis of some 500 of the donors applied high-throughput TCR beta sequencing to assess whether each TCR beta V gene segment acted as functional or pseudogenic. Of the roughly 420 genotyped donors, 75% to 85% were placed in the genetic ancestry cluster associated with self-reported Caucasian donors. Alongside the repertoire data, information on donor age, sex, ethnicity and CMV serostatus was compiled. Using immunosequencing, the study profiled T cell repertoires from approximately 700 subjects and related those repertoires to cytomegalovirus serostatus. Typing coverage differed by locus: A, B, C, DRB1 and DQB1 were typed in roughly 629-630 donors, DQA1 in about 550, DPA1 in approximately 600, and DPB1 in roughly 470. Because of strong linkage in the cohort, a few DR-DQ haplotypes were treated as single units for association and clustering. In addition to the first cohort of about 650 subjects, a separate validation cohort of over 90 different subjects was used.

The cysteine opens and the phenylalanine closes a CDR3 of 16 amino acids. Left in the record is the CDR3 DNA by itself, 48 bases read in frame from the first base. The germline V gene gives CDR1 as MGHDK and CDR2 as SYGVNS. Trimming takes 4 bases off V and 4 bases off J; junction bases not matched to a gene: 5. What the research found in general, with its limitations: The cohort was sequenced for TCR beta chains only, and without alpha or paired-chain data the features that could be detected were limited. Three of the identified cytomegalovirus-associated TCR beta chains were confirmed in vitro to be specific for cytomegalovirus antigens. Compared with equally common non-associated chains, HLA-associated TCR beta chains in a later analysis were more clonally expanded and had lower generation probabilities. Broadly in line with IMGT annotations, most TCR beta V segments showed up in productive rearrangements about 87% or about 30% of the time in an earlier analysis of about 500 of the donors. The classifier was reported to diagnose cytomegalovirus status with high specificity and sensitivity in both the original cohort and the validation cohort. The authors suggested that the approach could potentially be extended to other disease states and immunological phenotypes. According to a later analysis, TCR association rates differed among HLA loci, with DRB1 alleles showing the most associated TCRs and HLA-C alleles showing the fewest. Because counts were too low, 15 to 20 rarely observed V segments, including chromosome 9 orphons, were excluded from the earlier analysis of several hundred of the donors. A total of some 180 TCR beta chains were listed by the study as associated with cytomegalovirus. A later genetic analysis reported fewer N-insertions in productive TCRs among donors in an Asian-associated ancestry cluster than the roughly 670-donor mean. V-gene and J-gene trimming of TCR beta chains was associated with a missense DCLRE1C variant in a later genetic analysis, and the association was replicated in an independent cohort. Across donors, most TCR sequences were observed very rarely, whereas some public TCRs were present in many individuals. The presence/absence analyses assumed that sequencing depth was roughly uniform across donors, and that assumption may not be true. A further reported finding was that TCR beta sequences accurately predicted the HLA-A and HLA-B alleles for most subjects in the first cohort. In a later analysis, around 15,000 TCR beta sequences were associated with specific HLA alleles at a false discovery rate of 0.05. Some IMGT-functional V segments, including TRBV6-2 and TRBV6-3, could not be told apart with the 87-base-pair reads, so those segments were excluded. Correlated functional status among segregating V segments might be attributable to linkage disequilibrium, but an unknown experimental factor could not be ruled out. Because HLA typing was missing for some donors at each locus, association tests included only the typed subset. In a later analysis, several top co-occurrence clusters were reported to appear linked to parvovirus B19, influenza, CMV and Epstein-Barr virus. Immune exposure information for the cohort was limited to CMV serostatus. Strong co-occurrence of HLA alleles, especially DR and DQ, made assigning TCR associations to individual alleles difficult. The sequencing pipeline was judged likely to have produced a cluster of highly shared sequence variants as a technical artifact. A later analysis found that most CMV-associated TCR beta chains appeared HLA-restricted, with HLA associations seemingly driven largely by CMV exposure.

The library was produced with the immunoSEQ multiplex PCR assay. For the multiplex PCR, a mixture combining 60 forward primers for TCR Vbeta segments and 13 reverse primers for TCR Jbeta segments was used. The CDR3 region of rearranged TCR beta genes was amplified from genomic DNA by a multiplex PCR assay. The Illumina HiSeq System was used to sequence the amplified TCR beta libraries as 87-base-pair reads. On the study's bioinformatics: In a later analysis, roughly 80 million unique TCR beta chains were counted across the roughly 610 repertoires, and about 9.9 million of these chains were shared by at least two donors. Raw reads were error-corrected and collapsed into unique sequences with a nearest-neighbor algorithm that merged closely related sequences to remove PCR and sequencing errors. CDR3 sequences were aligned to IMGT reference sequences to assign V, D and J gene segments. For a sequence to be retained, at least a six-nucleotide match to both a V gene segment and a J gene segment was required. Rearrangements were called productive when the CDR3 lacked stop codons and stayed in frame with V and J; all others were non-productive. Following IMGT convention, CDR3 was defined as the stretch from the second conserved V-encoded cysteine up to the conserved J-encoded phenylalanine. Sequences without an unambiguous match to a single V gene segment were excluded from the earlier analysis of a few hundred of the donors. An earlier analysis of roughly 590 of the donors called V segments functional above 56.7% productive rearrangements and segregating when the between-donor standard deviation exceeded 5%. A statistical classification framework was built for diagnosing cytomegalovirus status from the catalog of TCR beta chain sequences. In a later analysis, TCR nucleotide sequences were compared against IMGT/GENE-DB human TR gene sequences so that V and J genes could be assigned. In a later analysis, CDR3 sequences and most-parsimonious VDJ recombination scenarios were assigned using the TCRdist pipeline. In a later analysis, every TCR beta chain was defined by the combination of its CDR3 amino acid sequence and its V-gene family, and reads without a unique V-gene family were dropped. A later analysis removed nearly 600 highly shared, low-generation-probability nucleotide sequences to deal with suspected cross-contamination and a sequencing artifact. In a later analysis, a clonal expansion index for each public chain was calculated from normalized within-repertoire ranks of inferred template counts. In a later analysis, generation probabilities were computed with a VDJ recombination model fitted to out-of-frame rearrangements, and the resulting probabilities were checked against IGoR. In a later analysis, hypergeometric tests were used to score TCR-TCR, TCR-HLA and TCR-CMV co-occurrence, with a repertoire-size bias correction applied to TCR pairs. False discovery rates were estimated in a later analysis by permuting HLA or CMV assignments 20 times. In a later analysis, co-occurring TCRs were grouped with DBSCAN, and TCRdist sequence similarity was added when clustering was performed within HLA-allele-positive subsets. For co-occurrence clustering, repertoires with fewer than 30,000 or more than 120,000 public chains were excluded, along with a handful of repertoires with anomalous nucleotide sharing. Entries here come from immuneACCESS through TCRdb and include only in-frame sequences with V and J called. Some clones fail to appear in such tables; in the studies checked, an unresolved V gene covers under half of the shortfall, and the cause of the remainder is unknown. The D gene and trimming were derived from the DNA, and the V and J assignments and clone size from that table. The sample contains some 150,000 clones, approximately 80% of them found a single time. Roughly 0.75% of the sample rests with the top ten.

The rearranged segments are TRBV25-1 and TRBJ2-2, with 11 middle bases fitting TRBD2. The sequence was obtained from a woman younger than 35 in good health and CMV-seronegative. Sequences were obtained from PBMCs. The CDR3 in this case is CASSGTSGSPTGELFF. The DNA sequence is TGTGCCAGCAGTGGTACTAGCGGGAGCCCCACCGGGGAGCTGTTTTTT.